This T cell receptor beta chain was sequenced for a study of PD-1 blockade in classical Hodgkin lymphoma (TCRdb year 2020). For the study in its entirety: The study used TCR beta sequencing and CyTOF to define a peripheral blood immune signature of response to PD-1 blockade in classical Hodgkin lymphoma.

CDR1 MNHEY and CDR2 SVGAGI are derived from the germline V gene. Spanning cysteine to phenylalanine, the CDR3 consists of 12 amino acids. The only DNA kept is the CDR3, 36 bases in frame from the first base. Relative to germline, V is 6 bases shorter and J is 5 bases shorter, with 10 bases between their ends. Genomic DNA was extracted with the Qiagen DNeasy kit from unsorted PBMCs and from negatively selected CD4+ and CD8+ fractions. Amplification of TCR beta CDR3 regions was done by immunoSEQ multiplex PCR with primers that anneal to V and J segments. A synthetic immune receptor repertoire was used to minimize amplification bias, and any residual bias was removed computationally once sequencing was done. Processing in the source paper ran as follows. Repertoire diversity was quantified as the Shannon entropy index using custom Python scripts. Unsorted, CD4+ and CD8+ repertoires were analyzed separately, except in combined analyses where CD4+ and CD8+ sequences were merged in silico. TCRdb took this table from immuneACCESS and kept in-frame rearrangements with V and J called. Such tables lack part of the clones; where checked against another copy, unresolved V genes explain under half of the gap, and the rest is unexplained. V and J calls and clone size are copied from that table; D and trimming were computed from the DNA. The sample table lists under 35,000 clones, 88% of them with a count of one. The ten largest clones represent 1% to 1.5% of the sample.

General findings and caveats noted by the study authors: Newly diagnosed patients were reported to have lower baseline TCR diversity than healthy donors, and relapsed/refractory patients were reported to have lower baseline TCR diversity still. Only a single clinical trial cohort was studied, and what caused the repertoire differences, possibly disease activity or prior therapy, remained undefined.

This clone showed up just a few times. Its antigen specificity is not known. Base qualities are not at hand, and no much larger clone is one base apart. The time point label on this specimen signifies: newly diagnosed, previously untreated cHL patient sample. Magnetic negative selection with a Miltenyi CD4+ T cell isolation kit was used to purify CD4+ T cells from thawed PBMCs. To serve as a comparison group for the relapsed/refractory trial patients, PBMCs were sequenced from patients with newly diagnosed, previously untreated classical Hodgkin lymphoma. After peripheral blood was drawn into 8 mL Vacutainer Cell Preparation Tubes, PBMCs were isolated by centrifugation and then cryopreserved. Purified CD4+ and CD8+ fractions were prepared only for cases with an additional available PBMC sample. On LS columns in a quadroMACS separator, the magnetically labelled cells were depleted, and the flow-through was collected as the purified fraction.

Specimen: CD4+ T cells from blood. Recombination linked TRBV6-5 to TRBJ1-2, with a weak D call of TRBD1 (6 bases match). The clonotype originates from a human donor with classical Hodgkin lymphoma. For the CDR3, the sequence is CASRTDRYGYTF. The DNA sequence reads TGTGCCAGCAGGACGGACAGATATGGCTACACCTTC.